The 18 T cell receptor beta chains in this list originate from one sample, sequenced in a study of control samples from healthy donors and cancer patients. Repertoires were generated with immunoSEQ multiplex PCR, while TCRdb's copy carries only in-frame clones and drops some. There are over 80,000 clones in the sample; roughly three quarters occur only once, and 8% to 11% lies in the top ten. Sequenced material: blood. These receptors were obtained from a young woman in good health.

V gene TRBV5-1 combines with J gene TRBJ1-1; 9 nucleotides match TRBD1. Germline CDR1 and CDR2: SGHRS and YFSETQ. The CDR3 sequence is 17 residues long. The V segment lost 4 bases and the J segment 5 bases; nucleotides outside the gene matches: 15. The CDR3 region has the DNA TGCGCCAGCAGCCCGGGCCGGGACAGGGCTAGCCTGACTGAAGCTTTCTTT. Translation gives CASSPGRDRASLTEAFF.

This clone has more than one count but fewer than ten. The rearrangement joins TRBV13 to TRBJ1-3; D unclear. The CDR3 is 17 amino acids. V lost 3 bases to trimming and J lost 0 bases, with 15 bases between them. Germline-derived CDR1 and CDR2 are PRHDT and FYEKMQ (reference sequence). CDR3 DNA: TGTGCCAGCAGCTTCAGAGGAGGTCGACTCTCTGGAAACACCATATATTTT. The encoded protein is CASSFRGGRLSGNTIYF.

J is TRBJ1-5 and V is TRBV18; D is unclear. Trimming took 3 bases from V and 4 from J, leaving 7 bases between them. Germline-derived CDR1 and CDR2 are KGHSH and LQKENI. The CDR3 sequence is 13 residues long. The DNA of the CDR3 is TGTGCCAGCTCACCTTCCCAGAATCAGCCCCAGCATTTT. The encoded protein is CASSPSQNQPQHF. Drawing the rest from reference TRBV18 and TRBJ1-5, the complete variable domain is NAGVMQNPRHLVRRRGQEARLRCSPMKGHSHVYWYRQLPEEGLKFMVYLQKENIIDESGMPKERFSAEFPKEGPSILRIQQVVRGDSAAYFCASSPSQNQPQHFGDGTRLSIL.

This chain connects TRBV6-6 to TRBJ1-1, with D hard to call. CDR1 is MNHNY, CDR2 SVGAGI, per germline (reference sequence). The CDR3 runs 14 residues. V was trimmed by 2 bases and J by 1 base, leaving 8 bases between them. The CDR3 DNA reads as TGTGCCAGCAGTTACCCGACTAAGAACACTGAAGCTTTCTTT. Amino acids: CASSYPTKNTEAFF.

This chain connects TRBV10-1 to TRBJ2-7, with D unresolved. The CDR3 has 12 residues. V gave up 8 bases and J gave up 0 bases, with 8 bases separating them. Germline CDR1 is WNHNN and CDR2 is SYGVQD (reference sequence). The CDR3 nucleotides read TGCGCCAGCTCCCGCAGCTCCTACGAGCAGTACTTC. Translating it yields CASSRSSYEQYF.

V gene TRBV19 combines with J gene TRBJ1-1; TRBD1 agrees at 9 bases. The V segment lost 7 bases and the J segment 0 bases; nucleotides outside the gene matches: 9. The CDR3 is made up of 16 amino acids. Germline V CDR1 and CDR2: LNHDA, SQIVND (reference sequence). CDR3 bases: TGTGCCAGTATAGGGGGGGGACAGGGCCTGAACACTGAAGCTTTCTTT. It translates to CASIGGGQGLNTEAFF.

This clone is a singleton in its sample. The rearrangement uses TRBV11-2 and TRBJ1-2; TRBD1 is a possible D gene (5 bases). In germline, CDR1 is SGHAT, CDR2 FQNNGV. The ends were cut back, 5 bases at V and 2 bases at J, with 18 bases in the middle. The CDR3 extends over 16 amino acids. The CDR3 coding sequence is TGTGCCAGCAGCCGACTCCTCCCAGGGTCGAACTATGGCTACACCTTC. Translation gives CASSRLLPGSNYGYTF. Based on the CDR3 plus reference TRBV11-2 and TRBJ1-2, the full variable domain is EAGVAQSPRYKIIEKRQSVAFWCNPISGHATLYWYQQILGQGPKLLIQFQNNGVVDDSQLPKDRFSAERLKGVDSTLKIQPAKLEDSAVYLCASSRLLPGSNYGYTFGSGTRLTVV.

This clone was observed at least ten times. This chain connects TRBV12-5 to TRBJ1-3, with 8 positions matching TRBD1. The V gene end was trimmed by 10 bases and the J gene end by 3 bases; junction bases not matched to a gene: 8. The CDR3 spans 14 residues. Looked up from germline, CDR1 is LGHNT and CDR2 is FRNRAP. The CDR3 region is CATSDRGNGNTIYF. In DNA form, the CDR3 reads TGTGCTACCTCCGACAGGGGAAATGGAAACACCATATATTTT.

The chain combines TRBV3-1 (or the pseudogene TRBV3-2) with TRBJ2-7; maybe TRBD1 (5 bases). Germline lookup yields CDR1 LGHDT and CDR2 YNNKEL (reference sequence). This CDR3 is 14 amino acids long. V was pared by 4 bases and J by 6 bases, with 16 bases between. This CDR3 reads CASSPQVGVFEQYF. The CDR3 bases are TGTGCCAGCAGCCCACAGGTAGGGGTCTTCGAGCAGTACTTC.

The CDR3 is CSASPGNYGYTF. CDR3 DNA: TGCAGTGCTAGTCCAGGGAACTATGGCTACACCTTC. The chain joins TRBV20-1 to TRBJ1-2, with D tentatively TRBD1 (5 bases). Germline-derived CDR1 and CDR2 are DFQATT and SNEGSKA (reference sequence). The V and J ends lost 3 bases and 2 bases respectively, with 7 bases between them. The CDR3 is made up of 12 amino acids.

This chain links TRBV7-2 with TRBJ1-4; 8 nucleotides match TRBD1. The CDR3 spans 14 residues. J was trimmed by 7 bases and V by 3 bases; bases with no gene match: 4. Per germline, CDR1 SGHTA and CDR2 FQGNSA. CDR3 region: CASSFRGRREKLFF. The CDR3 DNA reads as TGTGCCAGCAGCTTCAGGGGGCGACGTGAAAAACTGTTTTTT.

V gene TRBV5-4 combines with J gene TRBJ1-1; D is unresolved. The length of the CDR3 is 15 residues. Between the trimmed V and J ends, which lost 0 bases and 1 base, there was a span of 10 bases. Looked up from germline, CDR1 is SGHNT and CDR2 is YYREEE (reference sequence). The CDR3 loop is CASSLVSKANTEAFF. The CDR3 nucleotides read TGTGCCAGCAGCTTGGTTTCTAAGGCGAACACTGAAGCTTTCTTT.

The chain recombines TRBV7-9 with TRBJ2-7; 10 bases match TRBD1. CDR3 length equals 14 residues. The V gene end was trimmed by 3 bases and the J gene end by 5 bases; junction bases not matched to a gene: 4. Looked up from germline, CDR1 is SEHNR and CDR2 is FQNEAQ (reference sequence). The chain's CDR3 is CASSLGTGENEQYF. The CDR3 nucleotides read TGTGCCAGCAGCTTGGGGACAGGGGAGAACGAGCAGTACTTC.

The chain uses TRBV24-1 and TRBJ2-5; D not resolved. There are 15 residues in the CDR3. Germline lookup yields CDR1 KGHDR and CDR2 SFDVKD. The germline V and J ends were trimmed by 2 bases and 0 bases, with 9 bases remaining between them. Here the CDR3 reads CATSDSSGHQETQYF. CDR3 in DNA: TGTGCCACCAGTGATTCGTCCGGACACCAAGAGACCCAGTACTTC.

This chain links TRBV25-1 with TRBJ1-2, with 7 bases that match TRBD1. J lost 10 bases, V lost 6 bases, and 14 bases had no gene match. CDR3 length: 14 amino acids. The germline V gene encodes CDR1 MGHDK and CDR2 SYGVNS. CDR3 protein: CASRKARDRLNYTF. The CDR3 DNA follows: TGTGCCAGCAGGAAAGCCCGGGACAGATTAAACTACACCTTC.

The chain is built from TRBV25-1 and TRBJ2-3; either TRBD1 or TRBD2 may supply D (5 bases each). Trimming stripped 3 bases from V and 2 bases from J, with 12 bases between. Germline V lookup: CDR1 MGHDK, CDR2 SYGVNS. CDR3 size: 15 residues. The CDR3 nucleotides read TGTGCCAGCAGTGATGCCAGGGAGATCACAGATACGCAGTATTTT. It is translated as CASSDAREITDTQYF.

This clone came up once. The CDR3 is CASITGTVEKLFF. The CDR3 region has the DNA TGTGCCAGCATAACAGGGACGGTTGAAAAACTGTTTTTT. The V and J genes are TRBV27 and TRBJ1-4, with D maybe TRBD1 (6 bases). The CDR3 runs to 13 residues. V was cut by 7 bases and J by 7 bases, with 13 bases left in between. CDR1 and CDR2 (germline): MNHEY, SMNVEV (reference sequence).

This clone was observed a few times. J is TRBJ2-3 and V is TRBV5-1; TRBD1 aligns across 7 bases. Unmatched junction bases numbered 4, after V lost 4 bases and J lost 8 bases. The CDR3 has 12 residues. Germline CDR1 SGHRS, CDR2 YFSETQ. This CDR3 reads CASSGDSGTQYF. The CDR3 nucleotides read TGCGCCAGCAGCGGGGACAGCGGTACGCAGTATTTT.